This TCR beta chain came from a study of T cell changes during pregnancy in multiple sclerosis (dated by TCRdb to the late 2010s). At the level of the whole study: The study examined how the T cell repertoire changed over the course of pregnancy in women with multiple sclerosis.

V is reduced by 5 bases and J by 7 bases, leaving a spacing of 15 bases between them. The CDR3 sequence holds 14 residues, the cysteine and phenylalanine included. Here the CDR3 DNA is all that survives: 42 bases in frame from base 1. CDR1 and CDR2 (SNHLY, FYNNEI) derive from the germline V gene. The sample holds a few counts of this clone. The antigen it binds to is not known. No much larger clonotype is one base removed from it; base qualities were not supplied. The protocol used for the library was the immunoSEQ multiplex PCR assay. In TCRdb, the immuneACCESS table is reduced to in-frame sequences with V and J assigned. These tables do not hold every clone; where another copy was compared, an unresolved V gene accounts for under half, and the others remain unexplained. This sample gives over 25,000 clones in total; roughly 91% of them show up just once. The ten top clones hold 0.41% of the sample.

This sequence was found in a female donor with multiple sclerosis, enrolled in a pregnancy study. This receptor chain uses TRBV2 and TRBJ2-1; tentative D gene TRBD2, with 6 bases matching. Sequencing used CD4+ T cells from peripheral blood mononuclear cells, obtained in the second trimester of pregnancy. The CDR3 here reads CASSLSLASNEQFF. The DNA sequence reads TGTGCCAGCAGTCTGAGCCTAGCGTCGAATGAGCAGTTCTTC.